This TCR beta chain stems from a study of T cell responses to AZD1222 COVID-19 vaccine. Study-level points and caveats: Among the donors, most were white British and more were female, and clonal diversity was possibly underestimated.

The CDR3 spans 15 residues. Germline V lookup: CDR1 MNHNS, CDR2 SASEGT. V shed 3 bases and J shed 2 bases, with 11 bases lying between them. The protocol was immunoSEQ multiplex PCR, while the TCRdb copy is restricted to in-frame clones and leaves out a portion. The sample yields around 130,000 clones, approximately 90% seen once. Comment on this clone: Its antigen is undetermined.

This sequence originates from an adult in good health. The V gene is TRBV6-1, the J gene TRBJ2-1; D not certain. Sequenced here: peripheral blood, sampled on day 0 of AZD1222 vaccination. CDR3 sequence reads: CASSDVKHAYNEQFF. The CDR3 DNA is TGTGCCAGCAGTGATGTCAAGCACGCCTACAATGAGCAGTTCTTC.